This entry lists 9 T cell receptor beta chains sequenced from one sample in a study of coeliac disease. Data came from immunoSEQ multiplex PCR; TCRdb stores just in-frame clones and leaves some out. The data show several thousand clones, with around three fifths seen just once and around 10% held by the top ten. The sequencing input was intraepithelial lymphocytes from the gut. The receptor set was obtained from a woman aged 60 to 75 with celiac disease.

This clone was detected only a few times. V gene TRBV27 combines with J gene TRBJ1-5; D ambiguous. V dropped 6 bases and J dropped 0 bases, with 12 bases sitting between them. The CDR3 runs to 15 residues. Germline CDR1 MNHEY, CDR2 SMNVEV (reference sequence). The DNA of the CDR3 is TGTGCCAGCAGAGAACTATTACATAGCAATCAGCCCCAGCATTTT. As protein: CASRELLHSNQPQHF.

The chain combines TRBV19 with TRBJ2-4; TRBD2 agrees at 9 bases. In germline, CDR1 is LNHDA, CDR2 SQIVND (reference sequence). The CDR3 totals 17 residues. V was pared by 5 bases and J by 0 bases, with 8 bases of the junction left unmatched. Here the CDR3 DNA reads TGTGCCAGTAGTGTCGATCGACTAGCGGCAGCCAAAAACATTCAGTACTTC. Translation gives CASSVDRLAAAKNIQYF.

The CDR3, as DNA: TGTGCCAGCAGGTCAACTAGCGGGGGGGAGAACACCGGGGAGCTGTTTTTT. It is translated as CASRSTSGGENTGELFF. This sequence joins TRBV28 and TRBJ2-2; TRBD2 matches 13 bases. After removal of 6 bases from V and 1 base from J, the junction contained 5 bases not matched to a gene. This CDR3 comprises 17 residues. CDR1 is MDHEN and CDR2 is SYDVKM in the germline V gene.

By share, this clone counts as medium-sized (0.01 to 0.1%). The chain recombines TRBV6-6 with TRBJ2-7; 7 nucleotides align to TRBD1. J lost 6 bases, V lost 2 bases, and 7 bases had no gene match. Germline CDR1 MNHNY, CDR2 SVGAGI (reference sequence). This CDR3 comprises 14 residues. The CDR3 reads CASSYETGLREQYF. Here the CDR3 DNA reads TGTGCCAGCAGTTACGAGACAGGGCTCCGCGAGCAGTACTTC.

There are a few counts of this clone. J is TRBJ2-7 and V is TRBV7-9; 9 positions agree with TRBD1. CDR1 is SEHNR and CDR2 is FQNEAQ in the germline V gene (reference sequence). This CDR3 region has 16 residues. V gave up 6 bases and J gave up 3 bases; unmatched junction bases: 12. CDR3: CASSSNDRGMFYEQYF. CDR3 DNA sequence: TGTGCCAGCAGTTCTAATGACAGGGGGATGTTCTACGAGCAGTACTTC.

In this sample, this clone turned up once. The rearrangement uses TRBV5-6 and TRBJ2-2; D not certain. The V and J ends lost 1 base and 5 bases respectively, with 15 bases between them. The V gene's germline CDR1 is SGHDT and CDR2 YYEEEE. This CDR3 comprises 16 residues. The CDR3 loop is CASSLISHAGTGELFF. CDR3 nucleotide sequence: TGTGCCAGCAGCTTGATCTCCCATGCCGGGACCGGGGAGCTGTTTTTT.

By share, this clone counts as medium-sized (0.01 to 0.1%). V usage is TRBV15 and J usage is TRBJ2-7; 7 bases map to TRBD1. This CDR3 spans 16 amino acids. CDR1 is LNHNV and CDR2 is YYDKDF in the germline V gene (reference sequence). The V gene end was trimmed by 0 bases and the J gene end by 3 bases; junction bases not matched to a gene: 8. In nucleotides, the CDR3 is TGTGCCACCAGCAGAGAAGGGACAGCTGCGATCTACGAGCAGTACTTC. Translating it yields CATSREGTAAIYEQYF. Full variable domain (missing parts from reference TRBV15 and TRBJ2-7): DAMVIQNPRYQVTQFGKPVTLSCSQTLNHNVMYWYQQKSSQAPKLLFHYYDKDFNNEADTPDNFQSRRPNTSFCFLDIRSPGLGDTAMYLCATSREGTAAIYEQYFGPGTRLTVT.

This chain uses TRBV18 with TRBJ2-1, with D perhaps matching TRBD2 (5 bases). Trimming took 2 bases from V and 0 from J, leaving 8 bases between them. Germline CDR1 is KGHSH and CDR2 is LQKENI. This CDR3 is built from 15 residues. The CDR3 bases are TGTGCCAGCTCACCAACAAGCGGCTCCTACAATGAGCAGTTCTTC. It codes for CASSPTSGSYNEQFF.

This chain uses TRBV6-5 with TRBJ2-7; 8 nucleotides align to TRBD1. The trim removed 6 bases at V and 5 bases at J, leaving 6 bases unmatched. Per germline, CDR1 MNHEY and CDR2 SVGAGI. The CDR3 spans 13 residues. The CDR3 spells CASRYPGGHEQYF. CDR3 coding DNA: TGTGCCAGCAGGTATCCAGGGGGCCACGAGCAGTACTTC.